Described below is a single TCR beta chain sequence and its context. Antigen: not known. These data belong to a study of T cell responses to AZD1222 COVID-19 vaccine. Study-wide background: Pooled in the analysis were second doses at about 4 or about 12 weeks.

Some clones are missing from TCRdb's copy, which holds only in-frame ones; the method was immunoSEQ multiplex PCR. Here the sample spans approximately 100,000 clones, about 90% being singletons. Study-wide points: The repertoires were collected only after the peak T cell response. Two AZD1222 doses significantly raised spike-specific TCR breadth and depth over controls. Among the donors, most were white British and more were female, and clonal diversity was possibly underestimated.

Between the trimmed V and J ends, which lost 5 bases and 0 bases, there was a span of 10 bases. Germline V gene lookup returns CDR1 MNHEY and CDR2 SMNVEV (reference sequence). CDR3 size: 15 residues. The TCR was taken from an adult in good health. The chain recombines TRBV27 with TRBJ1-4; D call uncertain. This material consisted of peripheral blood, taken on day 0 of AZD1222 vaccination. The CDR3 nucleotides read TGTGCCAGCAGTCCATGGGGTGCAACTAATGAAAAACTGTTTTTT. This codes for CASSPWGATNEKLFF.